This T cell receptor (beta chain) was sequenced during a study of cytomegalovirus exposure and HLA in healthy donors. The germline V gene has CDR1 MNHEY and CDR2 SVGAGI. This CDR3 is built from 15 residues. V lost 6 bases, J lost 2 bases, and 7 bases stayed unmatched. Remarks on this clone: The antigen is unknown.

A multiplex PCR was run with 60 Vbeta primers and 13 Jbeta primers. Sequencing was performed with immunoSEQ multiplex PCR; in TCRdb, only in-frame clones are kept and a portion is missing. There are about 130,000 clones in the sample; 77% occur only once, and under 2.5% lies in the top ten. Findings of the study overall: TCR beta chains associated with HLA were, in a later analysis, more clonally expanded than equally common others.

V gene TRBV6-5 combines with J gene TRBJ2-1; 7 bases fit TRBD1. This clonotype was obtained from a young man in good health and CMV-seronegative. The sample comprised PBMCs. CDR3 in amino acids: CASSREGTAYNEQFF. CDR3 sequence (DNA): TGTGCCAGCAGCCGCGAGGGGACAGCCTACAATGAGCAGTTCTTC.